This is a list of T cell receptor beta chains from one sample in a study of blood T cell repertoires in COVID-19. Method: immunoSEQ multiplex PCR; TCRdb's copy keeps in-frame clones and lacks some. Of some 190,000 clones listed, 86% are singletons. The sample was PBMCs or T cells enriched from blood (not recorded which). Source of these receptors: a woman in her 40s in a cohort exposed to, infected with or recovered from COVID-19 (not recorded which). The CDR3 runs from the conserved cysteine through the conserved F or W. D genes are given only for firm matches. Expanded clones get a size class; other rows say once, few or many, or leave the size out.

abundance	d_gene	j_gene	v_gene	CDR3nt	CDR3aa
.	.	TRBJ2-2	TRBV6-6	TGTGCCGTCTCCGAGTCCGGGGAGCTGTTTTTT	CAVSESGELFF
.	.	TRBJ1-1	TRBV28	TGTGCCAGCAATCCCGGGAGGGCCACTGAAGCTTTCTTT	CASNPGRATEAFF
.	.	TRBJ1-1	TRBV5-1	TGCGCCAGCAGCTTTAACAGGGCGAACACTGAAGCTTTCTTT	CASSFNRANTEAFF
.	.	TRBJ1-5	TRBV4-1	TGCGCCAGCAGCCAAGATTGGGGGCCAAGTCAGCCCCAGCATTTT	CASSQDWGPSQPQHF
.	TRBD1	TRBJ1-1	TRBV19	TGTGCCAGCGACAGGGGGCGGAACACTGAAGCTTTCTTT	CASDRGRNTEAFF
.	.	TRBJ2-2	TRBV7-7	TGTGCCAGCAGCTTAGGTCGAGACACCTACACCGGGGAGCTGTTTTTT	CASSLGRDTYTGELFF
.	TRBD1	TRBJ1-5	TRBV5-1	TGCGCCAGCAGCTTGGGTCTTGGGAGGACAGGCACAGGCAATCAGCCCCAGCATTTT	CASSLGLGRTGTGNQPQHF
.	.	TRBJ2-7	TRBV27	TGTGCCAGCAGTTTGACTAGACCCGGATACGAGCAGTACTTC	CASSLTRPGYEQYF
.	.	TRBJ1-2	TRBV14	TGTGCCAGCAGCCAAGACGGGGGGCGCGGGAATGGCTACACCTTC	CASSQDGGRGNGYTF
.	.	TRBJ2-2	TRBV7-9	TGTGCCAGCAGCTCAAGACTCTCCGGGGAACCCACCGGGGAGCTGTTTTTT	CASSSRLSGEPTGELFF
.	TRBD1	TRBJ1-1	TRBV12-5	TGTGCTAGTGGTTTGGTTAACAGGGGATATATGAACACTGAAGCTTTCTTT	CASGLVNRGYMNTEAFF
many	TRBD1	TRBJ1-1	TRBV19	TGTGCCAGTAGTATGACAGGGTTCATGAACACTGAAGCTTTCTTT	CASSMTGFMNTEAFF
.	.	TRBJ2-4	TRBV6-6	TGTGCCAGCACCAGGGGCGACGGTTCAAACATTCAGTACTTC	CASTRGDGSNIQYF
.	.	TRBJ2-1	TRBV25-1	TGTGCCAGCAGTGAATCAAGGGGTTCCTACAATGAGCAGTTCTTC	CASSESRGSYNEQFF
.	.	TRBJ1-1	TRBV14	TGTGCCAGCAGCCCTTGGGGGGGGAGGTACACTGAAGCTTTCTTT	CASSPWGGRYTEAFF
.	TRBD1	TRBJ1-2	TRBV7-9	TGTGCCAGCAGCACCCGGGACAGGGGCCTCAACTATGGCTACACCTTC	CASSTRDRGLNYGYTF
once	TRBD1	TRBJ1-3	TRBV27	TGTGCCAGCAAAGCCACAGGGGAGGAAGGAAACACCATATATTTT	CASKATGEEGNTIYF
.	TRBD1	TRBJ2-7	TRBV6-5	TGTGCCAGCAGTTACTCGATAGGACAGGGACCCTACGAGCAGTACTTC	CASSYSIGQGPYEQYF
.	.	TRBJ2-3	TRBV21-1	TGTGCCAGCAGCAGGGCAGGACTAGATACGCAGTATTTT	CASSRAGLDTQYF
.	TRBD1	TRBJ1-1	TRBV11-2	TGTGCCAGCAGCCCGACAGGGATCACTGAAGCTTTCTTT	CASSPTGITEAFF
.	TRBD2	TRBJ2-5	TRBV30	TGTGCCTGGACTCCGGGAGGACTAGCGGGATGGGAGACCCAGTACTTC	CAWTPGGLAGWETQYF
.	.	TRBJ2-7	TRBV10-3	TGTGCCACTGACCGGGACACCAACTCCTACGAGCAGTACTTC	CATDRDTNSYEQYF
.	.	TRBJ2-1	TRBV6-2/TRBV6-3	TGTGCCAGCAGTTACGGGGGGACTGAGCAGTTCTTC	CASSYGGTEQFF
.	TRBD2	TRBJ2-7	TRBV10-3	TGTGCCATCAGCGTTAGCGGGAGGGGAAAAGAGGACGAGCAGTACTTC	CAISVSGRGKEDEQYF
.	.	TRBJ2-7	TRBV4-3	TGCGCCAGCAGTCATGGGTCAGGCTCCTACGAGCAGTACTTC	CASSHGSGSYEQYF
few	.	TRBJ1-2	TRBV4-1	TGCGCCAGCGGACAGTTTTCCTATGGCTACACCTTC	CASGQFSYGYTF
.	.	TRBJ2-1	TRBV11-2	TGTGCCAGCAGCCCTAGCGCGAAGGGCCCCTACAATGAGCAGTTCTTC	CASSPSAKGPYNEQFF
.	TRBD2	TRBJ2-7	TRBV7-2	TGTGCCAGCAGCCCGTGGGGACTAGCGGGAGCACACTACGAGCAGTACTTC	CASSPWGLAGAHYEQYF
.	TRBD1	TRBJ2-7	TRBV7-2	TGTGCCAGCAGCTTCGGGACAGGGGGCAGCTACGAGCAGTACTTC	CASSFGTGGSYEQYF
.	TRBD2	TRBJ2-1	TRBV24-1	TGTGCCACCAGTGATAGCCCTAGCGGACTCAGACTCAGCTCCTACAATGAGCAGTTCTTC	CATSDSPSGLRLSSYNEQFF
.	.	TRBJ1-5	TRBV5-6	TGTGCCAGCAGCTTGGGGGGGCATCAGCCCCAGCATTTT	CASSLGGHQPQHF
.	.	TRBJ2-5	TRBV2	TGTGCCAGCATAAAAGGAGGAGACCAAGAGACCCAGTACTTC	CASIKGGDQETQYF
.	TRBD1	TRBJ1-2	TRBV12-3/TRBV12-4	TGTGCCAGCGACGGACAGGGCGATGGCTACACCTTC	CASDGQGDGYTF
.	.	TRBJ1-4	TRBV27	TGTGCCAGCAGTTTCGGGGGTCGGGAAAAACTGTTTTTT	CASSFGGREKLFF
once	TRBD1	TRBJ1-2	TRBV16	TGTGCCAGCAGCCTTGAGGCAGGGGGCAGGGATGGCTACACCTTC	CASSLEAGGRDGYTF
.	.	TRBJ2-1	TRBV19	TGTGCCAGTACCGAAGGGTTCGGGAGCTCCTACAATGAGCAGTTCTTC	CASTEGFGSSYNEQFF
.	.	TRBJ2-1	TRBV10-3	TGTGCCATCAGTGGACAGATAAACAATGAGCAGTTCTTC	CAISGQINNEQFF
.	.	TRBJ2-7	TRBV27	TGTGCCAGCAGTTTATACGGAGCTAGCGCCTACGAGCAGTACTTC	CASSLYGASAYEQYF